The present entry profiles one T cell receptor (beta chain) with its context. Its cognate antigen is unknown. This sample was taken from a study of graft-versus-host responses after intestinal transplantation. On the study more broadly: All recipients got anti-thymocyte globulin induction, then tacrolimus and steroids for approximately 3 years.

TCRdb's table, derived via immunoSEQ multiplex PCR, lists solely in-frame clones and lacks some. The sample gives 60,000 to 80,000 clones, 80% to 95% of which show up once; approximately 1.3% is in the top ten. The V end lost 2 bases, the J end lost 5 bases, and 7 bases lay between the germline ends. The CDR3 sequence is 13 residues long. Germline CDR1 and CDR2: LNHDA and SQIVND (reference sequence). The source is a human donor who received an intestinal transplant. The V gene is TRBV19, the J gene TRBJ2-1; no firm D call. The sample was unstimulated CD8+ T cells sorted from spleen or lymph node cells, taken before intestinal transplant. The DNA for the CDR3 is TGTGCCAGTAGTATAAGCCGGGACAATGAGCAGTTCTTC. Protein sequence: CASSISRDNEQFF.